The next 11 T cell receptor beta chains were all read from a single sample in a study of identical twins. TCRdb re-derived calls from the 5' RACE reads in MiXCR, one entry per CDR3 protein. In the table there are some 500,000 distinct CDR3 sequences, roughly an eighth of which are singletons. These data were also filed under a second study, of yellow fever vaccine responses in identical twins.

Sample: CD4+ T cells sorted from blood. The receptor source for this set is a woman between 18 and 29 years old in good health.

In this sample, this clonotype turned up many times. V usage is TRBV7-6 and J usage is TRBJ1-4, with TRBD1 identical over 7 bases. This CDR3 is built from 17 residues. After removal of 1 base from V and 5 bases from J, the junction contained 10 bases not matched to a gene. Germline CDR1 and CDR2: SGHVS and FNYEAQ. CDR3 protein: CASSLGRPGQPNEKLFF. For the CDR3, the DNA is TGTGCCAGCAGCTTAGGGAGACCGGGACAGCCAAATGAAAAACTGTTTTTT.

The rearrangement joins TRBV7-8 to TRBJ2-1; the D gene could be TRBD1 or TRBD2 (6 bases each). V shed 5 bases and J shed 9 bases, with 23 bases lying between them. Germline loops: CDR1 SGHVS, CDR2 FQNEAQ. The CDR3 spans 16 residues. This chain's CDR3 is CASSPYLGGLLSEQFF. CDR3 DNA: TGTGCCAGCAGCCCTTATCTGGGGGGCTTGTTAAGTGAGCAGTTCTTC.

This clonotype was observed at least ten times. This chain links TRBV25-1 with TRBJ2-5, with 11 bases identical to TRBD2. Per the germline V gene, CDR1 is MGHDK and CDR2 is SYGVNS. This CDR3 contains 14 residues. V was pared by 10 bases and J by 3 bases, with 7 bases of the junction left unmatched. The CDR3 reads CATGTSGGKETQYF. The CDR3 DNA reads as TGTGCCACAGGGACTAGCGGAGGAAAAGAGACCCAGTACTTC.

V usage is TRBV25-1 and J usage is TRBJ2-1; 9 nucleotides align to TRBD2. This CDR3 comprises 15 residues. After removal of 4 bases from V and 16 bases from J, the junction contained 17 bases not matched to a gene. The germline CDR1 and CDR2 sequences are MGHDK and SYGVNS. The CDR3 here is CASSGPLLCGRVNFF. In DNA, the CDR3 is TGTGCCAGCAGTGGTCCTCTCCTTTGCGGGAGGGTAAACTTCTTC.

Here the CDR3 DNA reads TGCGCCAGCAGCTTGGGGGGGGCGACTGGGGCCAACGTCCTGACTTTC. Encoded protein: CASSLGGATGANVLTF. This chain joins TRBV5-1 and TRBJ2-6; D may match TRBD1 or TRBD2 (6 bases each). The ends were cut back, 0 bases at V and 2 bases at J, with 9 bases in the middle. The CDR3 sequence is 16 residues long. Germline CDR1 reads SGHRS; CDR2 reads YFSETQ.

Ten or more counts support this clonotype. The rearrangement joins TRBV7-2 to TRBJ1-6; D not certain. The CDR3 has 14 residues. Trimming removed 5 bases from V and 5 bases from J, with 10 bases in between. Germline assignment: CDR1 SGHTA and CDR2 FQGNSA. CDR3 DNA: TGTGCCAGCAGCCGACCGGACGATAATTCACCCCTCCACTTT. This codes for CASSRPDDNSPLHF.

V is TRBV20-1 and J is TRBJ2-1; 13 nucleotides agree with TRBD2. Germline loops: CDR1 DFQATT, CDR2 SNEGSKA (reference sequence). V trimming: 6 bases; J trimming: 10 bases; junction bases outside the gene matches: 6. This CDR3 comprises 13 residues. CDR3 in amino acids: CSAGLAGVGEQFF. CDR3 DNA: TGCAGTGCCGGACTAGCGGGAGTAGGCGAGCAGTTCTTC.

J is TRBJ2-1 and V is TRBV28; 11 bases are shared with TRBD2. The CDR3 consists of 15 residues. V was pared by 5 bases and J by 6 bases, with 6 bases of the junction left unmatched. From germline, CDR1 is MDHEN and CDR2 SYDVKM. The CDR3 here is CASSLAGGRGNEQFF. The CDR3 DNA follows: TGTGCCAGCAGTCTAGCGGGGGGTCGTGGCAATGAGCAGTTCTTC.

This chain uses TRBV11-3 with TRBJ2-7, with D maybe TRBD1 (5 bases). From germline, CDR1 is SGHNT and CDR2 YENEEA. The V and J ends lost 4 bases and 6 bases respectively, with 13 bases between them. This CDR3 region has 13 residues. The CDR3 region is CASSWSPGSEQYF. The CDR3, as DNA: TGTGCCAGCAGCTGGTCCCCAGGGTCCGAGCAGTACTTC. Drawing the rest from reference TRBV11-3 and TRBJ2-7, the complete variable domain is EAGVVQSPRYKIIEKKQPVAFWCNPISGHNTLYWYLQNLGQGPELLIRYENEEAVDDSQLPKDRFSAERLKGVDSTLKIQPAELGDSAVYLCASSWSPGSEQYFGPGTRLTVT.

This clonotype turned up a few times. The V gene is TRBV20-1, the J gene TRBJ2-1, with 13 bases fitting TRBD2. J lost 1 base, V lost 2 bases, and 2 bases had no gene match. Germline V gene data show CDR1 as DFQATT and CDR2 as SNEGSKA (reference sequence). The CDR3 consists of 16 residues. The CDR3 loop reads CSARSGLAGSYNEQFF. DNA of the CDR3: TGCAGTGCTAGATCGGGACTAGCGGGATCCTACAATGAGCAGTTCTTC.

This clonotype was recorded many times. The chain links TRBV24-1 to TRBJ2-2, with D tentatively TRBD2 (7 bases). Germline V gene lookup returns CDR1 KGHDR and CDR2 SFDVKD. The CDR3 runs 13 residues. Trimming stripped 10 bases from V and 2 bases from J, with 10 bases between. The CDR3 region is CATRGGNTGELFF. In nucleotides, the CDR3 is TGTGCCACAAGGGGGGGAAACACCGGGGAGCTGTTTTTT.